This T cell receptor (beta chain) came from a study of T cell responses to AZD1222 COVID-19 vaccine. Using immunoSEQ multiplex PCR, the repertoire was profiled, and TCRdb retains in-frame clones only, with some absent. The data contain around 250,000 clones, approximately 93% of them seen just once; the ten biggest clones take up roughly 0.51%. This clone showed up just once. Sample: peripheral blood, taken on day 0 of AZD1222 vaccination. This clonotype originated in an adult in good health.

The CDR3 loop is CATSQDTRMPGQYF. Written as DNA, the CDR3 is TGTGCCACCAGCCAAGACACTCGAATGCCCGGGCAGTACTTC. V and J are TRBV15 and TRBJ2-7, with no clear D. This CDR3 comprises 14 residues. The V gene's germline CDR1 is LNHNV and CDR2 YYDKDF (reference sequence). The V end lost 5 bases, the J end lost 9 bases, and 20 bases lay between the germline ends.